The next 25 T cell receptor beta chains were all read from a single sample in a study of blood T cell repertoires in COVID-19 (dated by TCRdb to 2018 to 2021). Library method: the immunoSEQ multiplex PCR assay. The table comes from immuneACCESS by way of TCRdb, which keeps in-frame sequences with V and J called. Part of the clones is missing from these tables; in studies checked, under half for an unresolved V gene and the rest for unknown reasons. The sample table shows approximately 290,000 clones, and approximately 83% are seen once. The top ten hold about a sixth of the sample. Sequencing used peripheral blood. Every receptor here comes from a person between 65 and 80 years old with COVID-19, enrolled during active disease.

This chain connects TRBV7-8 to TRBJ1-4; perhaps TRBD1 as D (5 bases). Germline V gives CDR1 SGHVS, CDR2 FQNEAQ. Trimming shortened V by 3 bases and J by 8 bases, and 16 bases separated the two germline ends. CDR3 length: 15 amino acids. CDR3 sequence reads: CASSLGGGWNEKLFF. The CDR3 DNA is TGTGCCAGCAGCTTGGGGGGAGGGTGGAACGAAAAACTGTTTTTT.

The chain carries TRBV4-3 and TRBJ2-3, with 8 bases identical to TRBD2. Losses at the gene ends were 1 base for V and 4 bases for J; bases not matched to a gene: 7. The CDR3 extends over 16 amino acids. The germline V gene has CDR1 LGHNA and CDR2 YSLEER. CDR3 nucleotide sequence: TGCGCCAGCAGCCAAGTTCCAGCGGGGGAATCAGATACGCAGTATTTT. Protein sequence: CASSQVPAGESDTQYF.

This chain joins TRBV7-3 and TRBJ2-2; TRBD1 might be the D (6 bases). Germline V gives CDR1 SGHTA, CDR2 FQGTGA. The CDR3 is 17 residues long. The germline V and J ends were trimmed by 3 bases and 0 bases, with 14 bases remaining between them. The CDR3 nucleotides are TGTGCCAGCAGCTTGTACGGACAGCCCGCGAACACCGGGGAGCTGTTTTTT. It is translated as CASSLYGQPANTGELFF.

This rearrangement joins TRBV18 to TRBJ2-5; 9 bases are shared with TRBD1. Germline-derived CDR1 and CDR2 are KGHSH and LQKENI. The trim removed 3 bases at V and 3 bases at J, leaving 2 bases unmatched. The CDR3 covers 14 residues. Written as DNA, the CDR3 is TGTGCCAGCTCACCGAGGACAGGGGAAGAGACCCAGTACTTC. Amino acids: CASSPRTGEETQYF. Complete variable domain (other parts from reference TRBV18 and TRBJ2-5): NAGVMQNPRHLVRRRGQEARLRCSPMKGHSHVYWYRQLPEEGLKFMVYLQKENIIDESGMPKERFSAEFPKEGPSILRIQQVVRGDSAAYFCASSPRTGEETQYFGPGTRLLVL.

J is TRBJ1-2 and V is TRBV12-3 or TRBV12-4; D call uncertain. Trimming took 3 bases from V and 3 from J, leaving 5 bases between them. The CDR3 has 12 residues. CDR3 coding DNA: TGTGCCAGCAGTTTTAGTGACTATGGCTACACCTTC. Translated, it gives CASSFSDYGYTF.

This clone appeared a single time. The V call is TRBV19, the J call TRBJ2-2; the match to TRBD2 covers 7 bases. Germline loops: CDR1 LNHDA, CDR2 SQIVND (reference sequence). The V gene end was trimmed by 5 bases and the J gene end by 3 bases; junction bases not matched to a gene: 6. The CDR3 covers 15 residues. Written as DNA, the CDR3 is TGTGCCAGTAGTGGTCGAGCGGGGTACACCGGGGAGCTGTTTTTT. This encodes CASSGRAGYTGELFF.

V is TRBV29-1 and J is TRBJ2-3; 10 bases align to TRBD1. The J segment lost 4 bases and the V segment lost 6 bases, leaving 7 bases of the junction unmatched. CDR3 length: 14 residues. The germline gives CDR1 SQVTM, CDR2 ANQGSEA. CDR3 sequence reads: CSVGDRGFADTQYF. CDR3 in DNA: TGCAGCGTCGGGGACAGGGGATTTGCAGATACGCAGTATTTT.

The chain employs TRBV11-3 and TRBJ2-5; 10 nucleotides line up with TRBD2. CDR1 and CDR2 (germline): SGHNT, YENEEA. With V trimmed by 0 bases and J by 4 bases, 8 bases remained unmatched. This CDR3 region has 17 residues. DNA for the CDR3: TGTGCCAGCAGCTTAGATGGGGTAGCGGGGGGCGGAGAGACCCAGTACTTC. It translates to CASSLDGVAGGGETQYF. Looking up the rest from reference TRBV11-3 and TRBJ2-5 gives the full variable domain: EAGVVQSPRYKIIEKKQPVAFWCNPISGHNTLYWYLQNLGQGPELLIRYENEEAVDDSQLPKDRFSAERLKGVDSTLKIQPAELGDSAVYLCASSLDGVAGGGETQYFGPGTRLLVL.

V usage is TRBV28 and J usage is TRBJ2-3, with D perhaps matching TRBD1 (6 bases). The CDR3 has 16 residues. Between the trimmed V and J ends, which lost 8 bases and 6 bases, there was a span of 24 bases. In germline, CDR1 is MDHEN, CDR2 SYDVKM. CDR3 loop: CASFPATGTNADTQYF. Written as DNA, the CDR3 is TGTGCCAGCTTCCCAGCAACCGGGACAAATGCCGATACGCAGTATTTT. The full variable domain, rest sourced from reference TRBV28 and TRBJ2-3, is DVKVTQSSRYLVKRTGEKVFLECVQDMDHENMFWYRQDPGLGLRLIYFSYDVKMKEKGDIPEGYSVSREKKERFSLILESASTNQTSMYLCASFPATGTNADTQYFGPGTRLTVL.

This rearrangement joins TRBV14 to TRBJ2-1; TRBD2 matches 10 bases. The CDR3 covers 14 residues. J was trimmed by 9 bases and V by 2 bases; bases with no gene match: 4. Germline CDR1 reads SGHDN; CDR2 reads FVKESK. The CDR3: CASSQPSGSSEQFF. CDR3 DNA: TGTGCCAGCAGCCAACCTAGCGGGAGTTCTGAGCAGTTCTTC.

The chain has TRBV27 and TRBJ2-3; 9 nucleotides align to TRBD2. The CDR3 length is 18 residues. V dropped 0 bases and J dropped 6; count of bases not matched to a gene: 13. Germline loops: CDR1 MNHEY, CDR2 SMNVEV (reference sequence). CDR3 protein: CASSLSVGASGEGDTQYF. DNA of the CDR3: TGTGCCAGCAGTTTATCTGTCGGGGCTAGCGGGGAGGGGGATACGCAGTATTTT.

The CDR3 protein is CASSGQGGPTNEKLFF. The CDR3 nucleotides are TGTGCCAGCAGTGGGCAGGGAGGCCCAACTAATGAAAAACTGTTTTTT. The chain uses TRBV25-1 and TRBJ1-4, with a tentative D call TRBD1 (5 bases). V lost 4 bases and J 0 bases, leaving 12 bases between the germline ends. There are 16 residues in the CDR3. Germline V lookup: CDR1 MGHDK, CDR2 SYGVNS.

CDR3 region: CASSQMTTRSFF. Here the CDR3 DNA reads TGTGCCAGCAGCCAAATGACTACTCGCTCGTTCTTC. This chain links TRBV16 with TRBJ2-1, with a weak D call TRBD2 (5 bases). Trimming removed 2 bases from V and 15 bases from J, with 14 bases in between. This CDR3 is built from 12 residues. Germline lookup yields CDR1 KGHSY and CDR2 FQNENV.

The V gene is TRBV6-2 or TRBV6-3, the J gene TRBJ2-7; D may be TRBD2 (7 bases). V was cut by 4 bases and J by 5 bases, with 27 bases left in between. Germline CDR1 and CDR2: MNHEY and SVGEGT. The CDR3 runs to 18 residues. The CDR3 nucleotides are TGTGCCAGCAGTTGGGGGGGCGTTAGGATCGATTCGGGGCACGAGCAGTACTTC. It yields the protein CASSWGGVRIDSGHEQYF.

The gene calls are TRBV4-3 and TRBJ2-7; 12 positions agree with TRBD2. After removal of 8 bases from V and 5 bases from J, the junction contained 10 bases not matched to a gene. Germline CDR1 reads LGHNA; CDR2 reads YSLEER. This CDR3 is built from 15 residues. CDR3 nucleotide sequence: TGCGCCAGCGGCTGGAGACTAGCGGGAGTCCACGAGCAGTACTTC. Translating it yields CASGWRLAGVHEQYF.

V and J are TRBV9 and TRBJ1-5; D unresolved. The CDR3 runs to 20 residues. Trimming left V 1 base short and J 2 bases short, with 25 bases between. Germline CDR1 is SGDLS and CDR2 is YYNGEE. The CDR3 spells CASSVFPVVRPNDGNQPQHF. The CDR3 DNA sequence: TGTGCCAGCAGCGTATTCCCGGTCGTGAGGCCGAACGACGGCAATCAGCCCCAGCATTTT.

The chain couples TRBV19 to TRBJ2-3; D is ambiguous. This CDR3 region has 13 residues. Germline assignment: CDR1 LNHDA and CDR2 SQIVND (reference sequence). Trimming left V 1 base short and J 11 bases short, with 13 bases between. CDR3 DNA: TGTGCCAGTAGTATAGGAGGATTTCGTGAGCAGTATTTT. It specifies CASSIGGFREQYF.

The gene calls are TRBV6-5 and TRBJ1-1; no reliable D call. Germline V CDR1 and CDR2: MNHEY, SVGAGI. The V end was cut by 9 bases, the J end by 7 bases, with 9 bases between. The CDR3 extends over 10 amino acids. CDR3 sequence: CASAGNEAFF. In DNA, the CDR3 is TGTGCCAGTGCAGGAAATGAAGCTTTCTTT.

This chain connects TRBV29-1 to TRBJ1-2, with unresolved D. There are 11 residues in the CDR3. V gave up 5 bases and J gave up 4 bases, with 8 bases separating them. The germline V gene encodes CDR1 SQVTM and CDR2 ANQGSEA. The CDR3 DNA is TGCAGCGTTTATCAGGTCTATGGCTACACCTTC. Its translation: CSVYQVYGYTF.

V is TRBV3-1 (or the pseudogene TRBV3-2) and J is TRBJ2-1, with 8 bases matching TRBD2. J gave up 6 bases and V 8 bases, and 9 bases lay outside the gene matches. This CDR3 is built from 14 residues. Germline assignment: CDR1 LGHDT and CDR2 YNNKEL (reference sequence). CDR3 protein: CASEQAGEGNEQFF. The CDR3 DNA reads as TGTGCCAGCGAACAAGCGGGAGAGGGCAATGAGCAGTTCTTC.

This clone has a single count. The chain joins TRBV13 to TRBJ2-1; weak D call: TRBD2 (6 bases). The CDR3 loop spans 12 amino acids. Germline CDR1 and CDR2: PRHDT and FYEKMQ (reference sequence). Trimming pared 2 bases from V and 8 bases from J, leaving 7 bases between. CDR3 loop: CASSLWGDEQFF. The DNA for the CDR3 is TGTGCCAGCAGCTTATGGGGGGATGAGCAGTTCTTC.

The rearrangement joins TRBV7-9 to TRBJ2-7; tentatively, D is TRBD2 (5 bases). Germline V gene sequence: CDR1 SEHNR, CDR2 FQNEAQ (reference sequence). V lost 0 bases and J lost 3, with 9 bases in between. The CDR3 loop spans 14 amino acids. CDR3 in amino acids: CASSLAEGVYEQYF. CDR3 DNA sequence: TGTGCCAGCAGCTTAGCTGAGGGAGTCTACGAGCAGTACTTC.

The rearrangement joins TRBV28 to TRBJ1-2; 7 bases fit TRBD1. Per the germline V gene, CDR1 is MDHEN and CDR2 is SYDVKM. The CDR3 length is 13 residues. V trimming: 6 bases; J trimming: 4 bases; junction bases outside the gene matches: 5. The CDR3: CASRFTGVYGYTF. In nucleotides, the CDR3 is TGTGCCAGCAGGTTTACAGGGGTCTATGGCTACACCTTC.

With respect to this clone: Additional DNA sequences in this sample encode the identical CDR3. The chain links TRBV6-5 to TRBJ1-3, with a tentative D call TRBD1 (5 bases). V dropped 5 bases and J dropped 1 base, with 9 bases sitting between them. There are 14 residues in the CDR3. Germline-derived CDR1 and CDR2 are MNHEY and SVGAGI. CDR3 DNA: TGTGCCAGCAGTCAGGGTTCATCTGGAAACACCATATATTTT. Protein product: CASSQGSSGNTIYF.

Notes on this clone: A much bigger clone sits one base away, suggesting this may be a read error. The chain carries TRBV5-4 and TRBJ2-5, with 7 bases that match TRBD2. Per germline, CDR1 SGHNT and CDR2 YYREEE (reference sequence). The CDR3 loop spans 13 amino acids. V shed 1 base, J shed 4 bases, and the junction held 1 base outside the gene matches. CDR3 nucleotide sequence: TGTGCCAGCAGCTTGACGGGGGGAGAGACCCAGTACTTC. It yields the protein CASSLTGGETQYF.